These 32 T cell receptor beta chains share one sample of origin, sequenced in a study of CD8 T cells in Susac syndrome. Reverse transcription of about 0.5 to 1 ug RNA was carried out with random hexamers. TCRdb processed the immunoSEQ multiplex PCR reads anew with MiXCR; each CDR3 protein has one entry. In the table there are 50,000 or so distinct CDR3 sequences, around 93% of which are singletons. Material for sequencing was CD8+ T cells from PBMCs. Every receptor here comes from a human donor with multiple sclerosis.

This chain connects TRBV10-2 to TRBJ2-7; 9 bases fit TRBD1. Germline V gene sequence: CDR1 WSHSY, CDR2 SAAADI. There are 14 residues in the CDR3. The junction had 5 bases not matched to a gene; V was cut back by 4 bases and J by 4 bases. CDR3 amino acids: CASSARQGVYEQYF. The CDR3 DNA reads TGCGCCAGCAGTGCGCGACAGGGGGTTTACGAGCAGTACTTC.

This clonotype was detected only once. The V gene is TRBV4-3, the J gene TRBJ2-7, with a weak D call TRBD2 (6 bases). This CDR3 is 16 amino acids long. Germline CDR1 LGHNA, CDR2 YSLEER. V was pared by 1 base and J by 3 bases, with 16 bases between. CDR3 DNA: TGCGCCAGCAGCCAAGCTCTATCCGGACTAAACTACGAGCAGTACTTC. Protein: CASSQALSGLNYEQYF.

The chain employs TRBV7-2 and TRBJ2-7; no reliable D call. Per germline, CDR1 SGHTA and CDR2 FQGNSA. This CDR3 region has 15 residues. V gave up 1 base and J gave up 0 bases, with 10 bases separating them. Here the CDR3 DNA reads TGTGCCAGCAGCTTAGTAGGTATTCCCTCCTACGAGCAGTACTTC. Translated: CASSLVGIPSYEQYF.

The CDR3 DNA follows: TGTGCCAGCAGTGGGCGAACCTCCTCTAACAAATACACCTTC. This sequence encodes CASSGRTSSNKYTF. The chain employs TRBV6-1 and TRBJ1-2, with D unclear. The V end lost 4 bases, the J end lost 11 bases, and 20 bases lay between the germline ends. CDR3 length: 14 amino acids. Germline CDR1 MNHNS, CDR2 SASEGT.

This clonotype was counted a single time. At one end the junction does not follow the germline gene, possibly because of a read error. V is TRBV18 and J is TRBJ1-2; 7 bases are shared with TRBD1. Germline-derived CDR1 and CDR2 are KGHSH and LQKENI. The CDR3 loop spans 14 amino acids. The CDR3 reads CASPPPGQRWGYTF. In nucleotides, the CDR3 is TGTGCCAGCCCACCCCCGGGACAGAGATGGGGCTACACCTTC.

The gene calls are TRBV7-6 and TRBJ2-7; the D gene is possibly TRBD1 (6 bases). The V end was cut by 0 bases, the J end by 9 bases, with 15 bases between. This CDR3 contains 14 residues. CDR1 is SGHVS, CDR2 FNYEAQ, per germline. This chain's CDR3 is CASSLAPDSRRQYF. For the CDR3, the DNA is TGTGCCAGCAGCTTAGCGCCGGACAGCAGAAGGCAGTACTTC.

The chain couples TRBV28 to TRBJ1-2, with D hard to call. The V end was cut by 1 base, the J end by 4 bases, with 10 bases between. The CDR3 length is 14 residues. From germline, CDR1 is MDHEN and CDR2 SYDVKM. The CDR3 here is CASSLLDGLYGYTF. DNA of the CDR3: TGTGCCAGCAGTTTATTGGACGGACTCTATGGCTACACCTTC.

The J gene is TRBJ1-2, the V gene TRBV28; D remains ambiguous. V was clipped by 7 bases and J by 1 base, with 10 bases between them. Germline V gene data show CDR1 as MDHEN and CDR2 as SYDVKM. The CDR3 has 13 amino acids. Here the CDR3 DNA reads TGTGCCAGCATCCCGACGGATAACTATGGCTACACCTTC. Translation: CASIPTDNYGYTF.

V and J are TRBV9 and TRBJ2-7; 10 positions agree with TRBD1. The CDR3 consists of 15 residues. Germline CDR1 is SGDLS and CDR2 is YYNGEE. V was clipped by 4 bases and J by 2 bases; unmatched bases: 6. In nucleotides, the CDR3 is TGTGCCAGCAGCTTAACCGGGACAGGGGCCTACGAGCAGTACTTC. It translates to CASSLTGTGAYEQYF.

With regard to this clonotype: It is unclear where the CDR3 begins or ends on the DNA, so no DNA is shown, and the CDR3 is as TCRdb lists it. The chain employs TRBV7-5 and TRBJ1-3; the DNA was not compared with TRBD1, the D call given in the table. TRBV7-5 represents a pseudogene. Both ends counted, the CDR3 spans 17 residues. The CDR3 spells CISVPEAWGYSGNTIYF.

V and J are TRBV4-3 and TRBJ1-5; D unclear. Trimming removed 1 base at V and 4 bases at J, with 11 bases between. Germline values: CDR1 LGHNA, CDR2 YSLEER. The CDR3 contains 15 residues. In DNA form, the CDR3 reads TGCGCCAGCAGCCAAGGTGTCGAAGAGAATCAGCCCCAGCATTTT. This codes for CASSQGVEENQPQHF.

The gene calls are TRBV6-1 and TRBJ2-2, with TRBD2 matching 9 bases. The V segment lost 6 bases and the J segment 6 bases; nucleotides outside the gene matches: 14. The CDR3 covers 17 residues. Looked up from germline, CDR1 is MNHNS and CDR2 is SASEGT. CDR3 sequence reads: CASSPYSGGPIAGELFF. CDR3 in DNA: TGTGCCAGCAGCCCCTATAGCGGGGGACCCATCGCCGGGGAGCTGTTTTTT.

The chain couples TRBV7-3 to TRBJ2-1; D unresolved. Germline CDR1 is SGHTA and CDR2 is FQGTGA. Trimming shortened V by 10 bases and J by 7 bases, and 2 bases separated the two germline ends. This CDR3 has 8 residues. The CDR3 nucleotides are TGTGCCAATAATGAGCAGTTCTTC. Translated, it gives CANNEQFF.

The chain has TRBV4-2 and TRBJ1-4, with D hard to call. V lost 1 base, J lost 7 bases, and 4 bases lay in between. The CDR3 length is 12 residues. Germline V gives CDR1 LGHNA, CDR2 YNFKEQ. The CDR3 nucleotides are TGTGCCAGCAGCCAAGCCTTTGAAAAACTGTTTTTT. As protein: CASSQAFEKLFF.

CDR3 protein: CAWKQGARNGYTF. CDR3 coding DNA: TGTGCCTGGAAACAGGGGGCGCGAAACGGCTACACCTTC. The chain joins TRBV30 to TRBJ1-2, with TRBD1 matching over 9 bases. V was clipped by 4 bases and J by 8 bases; unmatched bases: 8. CDR1 and CDR2 (germline): GTSNPN, SVGIG (reference sequence). The CDR3 spans 13 residues.

V usage is TRBV19 and J usage is TRBJ2-1, with TRBD2 identical over 14 bases. V trimming: 5 bases; J trimming: 10 bases; junction bases outside the gene matches: 4. The CDR3 extends over 14 amino acids. CDR1 is LNHDA and CDR2 is SQIVND in the germline V gene (reference sequence). CDR3 sequence reads: CASSPGLAGGEQFF. The DNA of the CDR3 is TGTGCCAGTAGTCCTGGACTAGCGGGGGGCGAGCAGTTCTTC.

The chain has TRBV29-1 and TRBJ2-2; D unresolved. V gave up 4 bases and J gave up 0 bases, with 9 bases separating them. The germline gives CDR1 SQVTM, CDR2 ANQGSEA. The CDR3 consists of 14 residues. CDR3 in amino acids: CSVAAETNTGELFF. DNA for the CDR3: TGCAGCGTTGCGGCGGAGACGAACACCGGGGAGCTGTTTTTT.

The J gene is TRBJ1-3, the V gene TRBV6-5, with TRBD1 as a possible D gene (5 bases). The CDR3 extends over 15 amino acids. V dropped 4 bases and J dropped 1 base, with 11 bases sitting between them. CDR1 is MNHEY, CDR2 SVGAGI, per germline. CDR3 amino acids: CASSSLGTSGNTIYF. The CDR3 DNA follows: TGTGCCAGCAGTTCTTTAGGGACTTCTGGAAACACCATATATTTT.

This clonotype was observed a handful of times. The chain joins TRBV5-6 to TRBJ2-7, with unresolved D. The length of the CDR3 is 14 residues. Trimming took 0 bases from V and 0 from J, leaving 7 bases between them. Looked up from germline, CDR1 is SGHDT and CDR2 is YYEEEE. The DNA for the CDR3 is TGTGCCAGCAGCTTGGCCGGGCCCTCCTACGAGCAGTACTTC. This translates into CASSLAGPSYEQYF. The full variable domain, completed using reference TRBV5-6 and TRBJ2-7, is DAGVTQSPTHLIKTRGQQVTLRCSPKSGHDTVSWYQQALGQGPQFIFQYYEEEERQRGNFPDRFSGHQFPNYSSELNVNALLLGDSALYLCASSLAGPSYEQYFGPGTRLTVT.

The rearrangement links TRBV28 to TRBJ2-7; D tentatively fits TRBD1 or TRBD2 (6 bases each). Germline V lookup: CDR1 MDHEN, CDR2 SYDVKM. The CDR3 covers 15 residues. Trimming cost V 2 bases and J 5 bases, with 16 bases left between them. The CDR3 sequence is CASSLRSRGRHEQYF. CDR3 sequence (DNA): TGTGCCAGCAGTTTAAGGTCCCGGGGGCGCCACGAGCAGTACTTC.

V usage is TRBV4-1 and J usage is TRBJ2-5; TRBD2 matches 8 bases. Germline CDR1 reads MGHRA; CDR2 reads YSYEKL. This CDR3 region has 15 residues. Trimming cost V 7 bases and J 4 bases; bases outside gene matches: 11. CDR3 residues: CASTTTGGALETQYF. Here the CDR3 DNA reads TGCGCCAGCACCACCACCGGGGGGGCCCTAGAGACCCAGTACTTC.

This chain joins TRBV21-1 and TRBJ1-5; TRBD1 reflects the table's D call only, with no check against the DNA. TRBV21-1 is reported as a pseudogene. The CDR3 covers 15 residues. CDR3 sequence (DNA): TGTGCCAGCAGCACACCGGGGTATTGCAATCAGCCCCAGCATTTT. Its protein is CASSTPGYCNQPQHF.

The chain links TRBV6-1 to TRBJ2-6; no clear D. The CDR3 runs 15 residues. From germline, CDR1 is MNHNS and CDR2 SASEGT. V lost 9 bases and J lost 3, with 15 bases in between. This chain's CDR3 is CASKEEDGGANVLTF. DNA of the CDR3: TGTGCCAGTAAAGAAGAAGACGGTGGGGCCAACGTCCTGACTTTC.

In nucleotides, the CDR3 is TGCAGTGCTCGGCCGTATGGTCGGGGAAACACCATATATTTT. This sequence encodes CSARPYGRGNTIYF. The chain links TRBV20-1 to TRBJ1-3; D not resolved. The CDR3 is made up of 14 amino acids. Germline V gene lookup returns CDR1 DFQATT and CDR2 SNEGSKA (reference sequence). The V gene lost 5 bases and the J gene lost 4 bases, with 15 bases spanning the gap.

The chain uses TRBV19 and TRBJ1-1; D remains ambiguous. Germline V gives CDR1 LNHDA, CDR2 SQIVND (reference sequence). CDR3 length equals 11 residues. In DNA form, the CDR3 reads TGTGGCGGGGATTTGAACACTGAAGCTTTCTTT. Residues: CGGDLNTEAFF.

The J gene is TRBJ1-1, the V gene TRBV30; maybe TRBD1 (5 bases). Germline lookup yields CDR1 GTSNPN and CDR2 SVGIG (reference sequence). Trimming shortened V by 4 bases and J by 5 bases, and 14 bases separated the two germline ends. The CDR3 has 13 amino acids. The CDR3 DNA follows: TGTGCCTGGACGTACTCGGGGCCAACTGAAGCTTTCTTT. Translation: CAWTYSGPTEAFF. Full variable domain (outside the CDR3, taken from reference TRBV30 and TRBJ1-1): SQTIHQWPATLVQPVGSPLSLECTVEGTSNPNLYWYRQAAGRGLQLLFYSVGIGQISSEVPQNLSASRPQDRQFILSSKKLLLSDSGFYLCAWTYSGPTEAFFGQGTRLTVV.

This sequence joins TRBV6-2 or TRBV6-3 and TRBJ2-5; no definite D call. Germline assignment: CDR1 MNHEY and CDR2 SVGEGT. The CDR3 sequence is 14 residues long. Trimming left V 3 bases short and J 0 bases short, with 8 bases between. The CDR3 sequence: CASSYTSDQETQYF. In nucleotides, the CDR3 is TGTGCCAGCAGTTATACATCAGACCAAGAGACCCAGTACTTC.

The chain is built from TRBV27 and TRBJ2-1; 8 positions agree with TRBD2. V dropped 5 bases and J dropped 0; count of bases not matched to a gene: 0. The CDR3 spans 14 residues. CDR1 MNHEY and CDR2 SMNVEV come from the germline V gene (reference sequence). The CDR3 loop is CASSSGSSYNEQFF. The CDR3 nucleotides read TGTGCCAGCAGTAGCGGGAGCTCCTACAATGAGCAGTTCTTC.

The chain is built from TRBV6-5 and TRBJ1-2, with a tentative D call TRBD1 (6 bases). The germline gives CDR1 MNHEY, CDR2 SVGAGI. This CDR3 is 14 amino acids long. V was shortened by 1 base and J by 4 bases, with 10 bases between the two germline ends. The CDR3 here is CASSYFRGSYGYTF. The CDR3 bases are TGTGCCAGCAGTTACTTCAGGGGATCCTATGGCTACACCTTC.

This CDR3 is CSALSSTGTGLGYTF. Here the CDR3 DNA reads TGCAGTGCCTTATCTTCTACCGGGACGGGTCTTGGCTACACCTTC. This chain joins TRBV20-1 and TRBJ1-2; D is perhaps TRBD1 (5 bases). This CDR3 has 15 residues. Germline assignment: CDR1 DFQATT and CDR2 SNEGSKA (reference sequence). Trimming removed 6 bases from V and 7 bases from J, with 24 bases in between.

J is TRBJ2-5 and V is TRBV6-5; D is perhaps TRBD2 (5 bases). This CDR3 is built from 14 residues. The germline V and J ends were trimmed by 6 bases and 7 bases, with 18 bases remaining between them. CDR1 and CDR2 from the germline V gene are MNHEY and SVGAGI. The CDR3 DNA reads TGTGCCAGCAGCCCTTCATCTTTTCGGGGGACCCAGTACTTC. This translates into CASSPSSFRGTQYF.

The CDR3 is CASSGGSPYQETQYF. The CDR3 DNA reads TGTGCCAGCAGCGGCGGGAGCCCGTACCAAGAGACCCAGTACTTC. J is TRBJ2-5 and V is TRBV7-9; TRBD2 matches at 7 bases. The germline CDR1 and CDR2 sequences are SEHNR and FQNEAQ (reference sequence). The CDR3 has 15 amino acids. Trimming took 5 bases from V and 0 from J; bases not matched to a gene: 6.